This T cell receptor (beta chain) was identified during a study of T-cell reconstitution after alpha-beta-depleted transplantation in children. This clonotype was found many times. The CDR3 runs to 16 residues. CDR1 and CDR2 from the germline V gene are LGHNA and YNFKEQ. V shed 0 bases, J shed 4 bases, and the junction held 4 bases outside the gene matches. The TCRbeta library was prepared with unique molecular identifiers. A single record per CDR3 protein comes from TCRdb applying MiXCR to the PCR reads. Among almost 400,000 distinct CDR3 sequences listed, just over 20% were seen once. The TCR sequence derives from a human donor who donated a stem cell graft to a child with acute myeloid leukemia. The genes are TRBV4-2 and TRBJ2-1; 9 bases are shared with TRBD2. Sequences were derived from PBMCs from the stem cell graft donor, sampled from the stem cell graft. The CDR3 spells CASSQETSGSYNEQFF. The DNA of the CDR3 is TGTGCCAGCAGCCAAGAGACTAGCGGATCGTACAATGAGCAGTTCTTC.